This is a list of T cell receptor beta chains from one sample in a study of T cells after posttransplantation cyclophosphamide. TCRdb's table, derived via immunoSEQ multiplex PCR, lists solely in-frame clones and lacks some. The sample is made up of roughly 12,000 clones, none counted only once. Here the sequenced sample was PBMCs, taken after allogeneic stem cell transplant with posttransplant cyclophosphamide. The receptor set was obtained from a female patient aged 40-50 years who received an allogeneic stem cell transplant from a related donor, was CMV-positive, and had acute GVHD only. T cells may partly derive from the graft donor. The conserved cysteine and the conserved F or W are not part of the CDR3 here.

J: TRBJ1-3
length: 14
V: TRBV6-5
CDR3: ASSSRTGTTGNTIY

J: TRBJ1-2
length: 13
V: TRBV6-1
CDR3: ASNDRGRQVDGYT

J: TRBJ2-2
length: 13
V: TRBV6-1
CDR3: ASFRGGARAGELF

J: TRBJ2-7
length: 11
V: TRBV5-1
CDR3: ASSPGTGGPGY

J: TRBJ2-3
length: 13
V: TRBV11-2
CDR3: ASSLVGGVLQAQY

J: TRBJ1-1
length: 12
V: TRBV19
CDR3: ASRSGTDNTEAF

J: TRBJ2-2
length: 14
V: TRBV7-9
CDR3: ASSKFQGAGTGELF

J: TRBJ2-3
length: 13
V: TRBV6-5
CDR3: ASSSRDRGRDTQY

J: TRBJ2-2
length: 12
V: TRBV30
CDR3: AWSTGLNTGELF

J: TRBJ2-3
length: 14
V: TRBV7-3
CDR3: ASSLNAGLATDTQY

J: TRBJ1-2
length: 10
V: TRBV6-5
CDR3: AGKGVPYGYT

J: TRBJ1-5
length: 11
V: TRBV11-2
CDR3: ASSRTDNQPQH

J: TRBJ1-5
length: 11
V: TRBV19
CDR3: ASSQGQGGPQH

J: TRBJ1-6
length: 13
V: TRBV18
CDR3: ASSPGQGPFSPLH

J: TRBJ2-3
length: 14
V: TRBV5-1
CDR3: ASSSASSRVLDTQY

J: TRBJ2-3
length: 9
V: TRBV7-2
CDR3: ASSPTDTQY

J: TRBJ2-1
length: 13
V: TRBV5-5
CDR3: ASSLPGQGWSEQF

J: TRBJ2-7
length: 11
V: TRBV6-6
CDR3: ASGDRGPYEQY

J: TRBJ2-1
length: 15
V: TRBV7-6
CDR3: ASTFNVGGGGDNEQF

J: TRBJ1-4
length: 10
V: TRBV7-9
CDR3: ASSSQDEKLF

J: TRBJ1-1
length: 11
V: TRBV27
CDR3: ASSWTGDTEAF

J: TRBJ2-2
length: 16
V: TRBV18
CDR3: ASSSYSIQGADPGELF

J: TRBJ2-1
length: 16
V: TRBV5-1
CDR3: ASSLRYTGTGKYNEQF

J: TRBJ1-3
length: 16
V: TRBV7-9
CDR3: ASSLGTGLALSGNTIY

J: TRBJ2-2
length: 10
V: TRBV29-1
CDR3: SVSSGIRELF

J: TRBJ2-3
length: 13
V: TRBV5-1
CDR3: ASSSAGGPTDTQY

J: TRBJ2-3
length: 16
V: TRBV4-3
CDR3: ASSQGVGTSGRARTQY

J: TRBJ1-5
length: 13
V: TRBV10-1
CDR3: ANPMTGGFNQPQH

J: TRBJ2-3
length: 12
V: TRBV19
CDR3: ASRPAGGTDTQY

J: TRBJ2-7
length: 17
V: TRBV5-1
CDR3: ASSLATSGGLRRSYEQY

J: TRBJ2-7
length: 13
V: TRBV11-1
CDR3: ASSYTGTGLYEQY

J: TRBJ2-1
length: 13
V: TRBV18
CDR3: ASSPPTEAYNEQF

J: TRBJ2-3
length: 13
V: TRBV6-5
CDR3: ASSSRDRGRDTQY

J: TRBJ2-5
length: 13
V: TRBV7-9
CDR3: ASSFPRRLGETQY

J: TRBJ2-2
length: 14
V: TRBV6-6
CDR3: ASSTSTSGDTGELF

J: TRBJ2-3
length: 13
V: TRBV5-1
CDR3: ASSQWGGDPDTQY

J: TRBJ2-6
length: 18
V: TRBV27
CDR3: ASSLTHPARTRAGANVLT

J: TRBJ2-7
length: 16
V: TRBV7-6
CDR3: ASSAALGGTEYSYEQY

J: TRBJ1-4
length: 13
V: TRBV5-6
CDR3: ASSSEGRANEKLF

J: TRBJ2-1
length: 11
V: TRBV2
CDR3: ASTLTSIYEQF

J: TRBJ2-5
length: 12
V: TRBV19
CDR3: ASSGRGGQETQY

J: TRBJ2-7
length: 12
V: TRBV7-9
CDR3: ASSLQGSSYEQY

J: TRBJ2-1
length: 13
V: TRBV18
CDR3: ASSPASGVYNEQF

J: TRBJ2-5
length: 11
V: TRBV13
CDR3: ASRPGGAETQY

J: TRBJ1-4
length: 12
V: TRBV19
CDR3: ASTRASTNEKLF

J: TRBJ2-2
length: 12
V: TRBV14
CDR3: ASSPGLAYGELF

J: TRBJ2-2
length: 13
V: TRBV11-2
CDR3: ASSTLAGAPGELF